Detailed here is one T cell receptor beta chain. The antigen is undetermined. A far larger clone is off by one base, so a read error is likely. This sample is part of a study of prognosis after radiotherapy for stage I lung cancer. Study summary: The study included roughly 14 patients with newly diagnosed primary stage I lung tumors and several with oligometastatic NSCLC after surgical resection of the primary tumor. SBRT radiotherapy used 3 to 5 fractions and a biologically effective dose of at least 100 Gy. Following radiotherapy, a few patients went on to present distant metastases at a median of around 7 months, and 15 exhibited no significant progression.

Two rounds of multiplex PCR amplified TCR beta CDR3 from genomic DNA. Primers were specific to each TRBV and TRBJ gene in first-round PCR. Each CDR3 protein is one row after TCRdb ran MiXCR on the multiplex PCR reads. The sample yields about 30,000 distinct CDR3 sequences, around 48% seen once. Germline CDR1 reads MNHEY; CDR2 reads SVGAGI. The CDR3 runs to 15 residues. V shed 7 bases, J shed 4 bases, and the junction held 6 bases outside the gene matches. General observations from the study: Reportedly, TRBV and TRBJ gene usage differed by presence of metastases in patients.

V and J are TRBV6-5 and TRBJ2-1; 11 bases map to TRBD1. Source: PBMCs, taken before or after stereotactic body radiation therapy (not recorded which). The sequence derives from a donor aged 50 or older with non-small cell lung cancer. For the CDR3, the DNA is TGTGCCAGCATCCAGGGACAGGGGGGATACAATGAGCAGTTCTTC. As protein: CASIQGQGGYNEQFF.